The entry below describes one TCR beta chain. One junction end does not reproduce the germline sequence, and a read error may be involved. Sample-barcoded 5' priming and a J-beta primer mix drove a second PCR of about 7 to 12 cycles. Using its own MiXCR run on the 5' RACE reads, TCRdb lists one record per CDR3 protein. The top ten hold 9.4% of the sample, which has 760,000 or so distinct CDR3 sequences, 20% to 30% seen once. The data stem from a study of blood T cells in healthy people across ages. CDR1 and CDR2 (germline): SQVTM, ANQGSEA. This CDR3 has 13 residues. The sample was also reused in another study, on T cells of mothers and their children. As that study records: Over 9 million TCR beta CDR3 reads were obtained from each mother, and some 3.1 million from each child.

The source is a boy between 10 and 17 years old in good health. The V call is TRBV29-1, the J call TRBJ2-7, with 8 nucleotides matching TRBD2. Specimen: blood. The CDR3 is CSAILADSYEQHF. CDR3 coding DNA: TGCAGCGCTATACTAGCGGATTCCTACGAGCAGCACTTC.